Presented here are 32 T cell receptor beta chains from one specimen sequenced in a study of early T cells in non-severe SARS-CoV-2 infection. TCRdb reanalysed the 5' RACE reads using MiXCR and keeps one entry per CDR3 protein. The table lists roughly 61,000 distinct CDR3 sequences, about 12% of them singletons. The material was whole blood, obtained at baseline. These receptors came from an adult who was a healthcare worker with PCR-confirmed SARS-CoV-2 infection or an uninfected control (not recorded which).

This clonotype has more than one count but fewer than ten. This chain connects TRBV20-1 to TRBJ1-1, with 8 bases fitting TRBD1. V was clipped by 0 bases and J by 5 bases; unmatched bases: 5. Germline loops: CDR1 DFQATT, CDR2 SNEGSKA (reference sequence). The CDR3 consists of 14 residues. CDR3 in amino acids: CSARDAQGGTEAFF. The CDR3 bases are TGCAGTGCTAGAGATGCACAGGGGGGGACTGAAGCTTTCTTT.

CDR3 amino acids: CASSLSSGRAIEQYF. DNA for the CDR3: TGTGCCAGCAGCCTCTCTAGCGGGAGGGCCATCGAGCAGTACTTC. The chain has TRBV7-2 and TRBJ2-7; 12 nucleotides line up with TRBD2. The CDR3 sequence is 15 residues long. With V trimmed by 5 bases and J by 6 bases, 8 bases remained unmatched. The germline V gene has CDR1 SGHTA and CDR2 FQGNSA.

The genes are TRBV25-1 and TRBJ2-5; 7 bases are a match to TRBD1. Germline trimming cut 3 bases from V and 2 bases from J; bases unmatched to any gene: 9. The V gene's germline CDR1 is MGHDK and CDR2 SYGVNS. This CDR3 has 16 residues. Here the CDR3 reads CASSEITGTAQETQYF. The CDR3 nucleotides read TGTGCCAGCAGTGAGATAACCGGGACAGCGCAAGAGACCCAGTACTTC.

CDR3 amino acids: CASSSPVGGAEAFF. DNA of the CDR3: TGTGCCAGCAGTTCACCGGTAGGAGGGGCTGAAGCTTTCTTT. This chain links TRBV6-2 or TRBV6-3 with TRBJ1-1; a weak D match, TRBD1 (5 bases). CDR1 and CDR2 (germline): MNHEY, SVGEGT. This CDR3 region has 14 residues. V lost 4 bases and J 6 bases, leaving 15 bases between the germline ends.

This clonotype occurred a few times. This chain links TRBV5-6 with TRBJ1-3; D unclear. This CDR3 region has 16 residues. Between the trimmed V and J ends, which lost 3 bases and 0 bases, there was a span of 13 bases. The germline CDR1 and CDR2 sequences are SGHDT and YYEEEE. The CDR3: CASSWGVYLSGNTIYF. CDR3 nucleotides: TGTGCCAGCAGCTGGGGAGTCTACCTCTCTGGAAACACCATATATTTT.

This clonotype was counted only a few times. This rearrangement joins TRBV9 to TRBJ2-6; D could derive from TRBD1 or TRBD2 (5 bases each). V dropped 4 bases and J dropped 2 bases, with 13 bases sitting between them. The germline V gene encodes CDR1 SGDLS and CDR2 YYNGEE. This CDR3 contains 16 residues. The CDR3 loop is CASSSQLGAGANVLTF. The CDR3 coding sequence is TGTGCCAGCAGCTCACAGCTGGGGGCTGGGGCCAACGTCCTGACTTTC.

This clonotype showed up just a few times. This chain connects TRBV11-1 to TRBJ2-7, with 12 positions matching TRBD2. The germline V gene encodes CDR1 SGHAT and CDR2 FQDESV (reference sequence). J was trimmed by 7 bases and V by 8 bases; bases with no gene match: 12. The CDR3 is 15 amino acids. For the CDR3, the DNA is TGTGCCAGCGGACTAGCGGGGATTCCTCCTCGGGAGCAGTACTTC. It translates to CASGLAGIPPREQYF.

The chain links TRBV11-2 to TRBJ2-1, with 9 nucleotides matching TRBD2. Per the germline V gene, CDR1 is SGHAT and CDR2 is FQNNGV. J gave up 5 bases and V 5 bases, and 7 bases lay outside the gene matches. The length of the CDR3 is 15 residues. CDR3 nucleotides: TGTGCCAGCAGCCCTAGGACTAGCGCAGACAATGAGCAGTTCTTC. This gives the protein CASSPRTSADNEQFF.

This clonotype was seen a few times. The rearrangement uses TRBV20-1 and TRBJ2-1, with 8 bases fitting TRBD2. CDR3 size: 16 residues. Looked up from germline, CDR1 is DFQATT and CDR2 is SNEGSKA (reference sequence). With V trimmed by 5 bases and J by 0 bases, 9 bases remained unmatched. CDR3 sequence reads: CSAGGVAGRSYNEQFF. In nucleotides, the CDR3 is TGCAGTGCTGGTGGGGTAGCGGGACGCTCCTACAATGAGCAGTTCTTC.

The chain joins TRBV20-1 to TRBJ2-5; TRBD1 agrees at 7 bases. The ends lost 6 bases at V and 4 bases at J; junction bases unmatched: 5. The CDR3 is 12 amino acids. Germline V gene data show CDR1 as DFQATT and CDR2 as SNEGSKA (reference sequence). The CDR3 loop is CSATQGVETQYF. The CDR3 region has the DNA TGCAGTGCGACCCAGGGGGTAGAGACCCAGTACTTC.

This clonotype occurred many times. The DNA for the CDR3 is TGTGCCAGCAGTCGCGGGACAGAGAGCTCCTACGAGCAGTACTTC. As protein: CASSRGTESSYEQYF. V is TRBV6-2 or TRBV6-3 and J is TRBJ2-7, with D perhaps matching TRBD1 (7 bases). Germline CDR1 MNHEY, CDR2 SVGEGT. The CDR3 runs to 15 residues. V shed 5 bases and J shed 0 bases, with 14 bases lying between them.

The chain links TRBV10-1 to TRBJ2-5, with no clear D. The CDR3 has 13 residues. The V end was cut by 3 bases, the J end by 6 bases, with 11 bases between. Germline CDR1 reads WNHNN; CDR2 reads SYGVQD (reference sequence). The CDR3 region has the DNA TGCGCCAGCAGTGAAAGCACGGCCAAGACCCAGTACTTC. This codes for CASSESTAKTQYF.

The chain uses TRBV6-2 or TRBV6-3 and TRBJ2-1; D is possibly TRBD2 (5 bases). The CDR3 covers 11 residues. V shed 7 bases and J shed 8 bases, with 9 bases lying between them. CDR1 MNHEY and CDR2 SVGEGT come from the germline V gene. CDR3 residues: CASTSGYEQFF. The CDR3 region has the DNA TGTGCCAGCACTTCGGGGTATGAGCAGTTCTTC.

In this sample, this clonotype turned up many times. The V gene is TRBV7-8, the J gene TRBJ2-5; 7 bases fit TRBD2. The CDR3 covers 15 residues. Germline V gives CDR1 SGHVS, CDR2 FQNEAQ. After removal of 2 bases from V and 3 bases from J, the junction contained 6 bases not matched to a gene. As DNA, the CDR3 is TGTGCCAGCAGCTTAAGGGCGGGAGTGGAAGAGACCCAGTACTTC. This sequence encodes CASSLRAGVEETQYF.

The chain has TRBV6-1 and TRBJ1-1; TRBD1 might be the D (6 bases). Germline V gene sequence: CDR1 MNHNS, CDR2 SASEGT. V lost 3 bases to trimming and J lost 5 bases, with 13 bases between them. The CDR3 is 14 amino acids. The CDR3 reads CASSDTGASTEAFF. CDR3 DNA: TGTGCCAGCAGTGACACGGGGGCATCAACTGAAGCTTTCTTT.

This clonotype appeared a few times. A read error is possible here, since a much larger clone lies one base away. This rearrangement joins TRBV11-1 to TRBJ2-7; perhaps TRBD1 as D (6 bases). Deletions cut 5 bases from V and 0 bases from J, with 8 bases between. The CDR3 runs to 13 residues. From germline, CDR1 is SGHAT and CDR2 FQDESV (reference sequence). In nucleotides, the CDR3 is TGTGCCAGCAGCCAGGACAGCTCCTACGAGCAGTACTTC. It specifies CASSQDSSYEQYF.

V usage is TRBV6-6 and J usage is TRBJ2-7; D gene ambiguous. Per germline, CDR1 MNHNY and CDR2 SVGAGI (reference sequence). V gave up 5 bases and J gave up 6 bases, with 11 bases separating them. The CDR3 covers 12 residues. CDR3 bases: TGTGCCAGCAGTCCCTTAACCACCGAGCAGTACTTC. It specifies CASSPLTTEQYF.

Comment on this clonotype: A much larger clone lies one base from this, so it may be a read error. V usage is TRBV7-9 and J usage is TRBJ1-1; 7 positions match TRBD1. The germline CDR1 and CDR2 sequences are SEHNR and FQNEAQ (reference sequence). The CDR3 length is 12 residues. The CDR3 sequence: CANSFGDSEAFF. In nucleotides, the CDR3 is TGTGCCAACAGCTTTGGGGACAGTGAAGCTTTCTTT.

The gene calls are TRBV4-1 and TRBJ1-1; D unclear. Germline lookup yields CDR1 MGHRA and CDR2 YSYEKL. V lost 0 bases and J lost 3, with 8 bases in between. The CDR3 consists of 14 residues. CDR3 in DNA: TGCGCCAGCAGCCAAGAAACCCTGGACACTGAAGCTTTCTTT. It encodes CASSQETLDTEAFF.

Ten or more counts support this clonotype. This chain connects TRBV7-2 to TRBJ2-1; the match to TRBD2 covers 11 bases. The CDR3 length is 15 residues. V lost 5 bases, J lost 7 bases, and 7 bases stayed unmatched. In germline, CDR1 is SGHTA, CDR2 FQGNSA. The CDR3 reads CASSVTSGGRNEQFF. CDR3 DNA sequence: TGTGCCAGCAGCGTAACTAGCGGGGGTAGAAATGAGCAGTTCTTC.

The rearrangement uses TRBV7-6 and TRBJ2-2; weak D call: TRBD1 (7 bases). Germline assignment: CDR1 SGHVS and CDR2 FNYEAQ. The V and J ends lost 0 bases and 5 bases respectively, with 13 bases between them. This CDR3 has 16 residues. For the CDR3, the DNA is TGTGCCAGCAGCTTAGCCATGACAGGGAGGACCGGGGAGCTGTTTTTT. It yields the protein CASSLAMTGRTGELFF.

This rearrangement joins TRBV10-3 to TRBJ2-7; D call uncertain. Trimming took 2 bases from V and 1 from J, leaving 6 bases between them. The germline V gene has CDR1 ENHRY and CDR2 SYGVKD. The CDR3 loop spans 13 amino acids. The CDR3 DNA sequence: TGTGCCATCAGTGAGGGCAGTTCCTACGAGCAGTACTTC. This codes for CAISEGSSYEQYF.

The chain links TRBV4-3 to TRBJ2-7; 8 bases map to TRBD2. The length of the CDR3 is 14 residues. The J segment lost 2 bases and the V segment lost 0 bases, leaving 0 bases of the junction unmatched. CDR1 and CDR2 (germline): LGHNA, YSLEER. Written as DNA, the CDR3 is TGCGCCAGCAGCCAAGAAGCGGGAGCCTACGAGCAGTACTTC. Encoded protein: CASSQEAGAYEQYF.

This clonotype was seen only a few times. CDR3 protein: CASSERENTGELFF. DNA of the CDR3: TGTGCCAGCAGTGAGAGGGAGAACACCGGGGAGCTGTTTTTT. The V gene is TRBV2, the J gene TRBJ2-2; D may be TRBD2 (5 bases). The CDR3 runs 14 residues. Between the trimmed V and J ends, which lost 3 bases and 1 base, there was a span of 6 bases. Germline V gives CDR1 SNHLY, CDR2 FYNNEI.

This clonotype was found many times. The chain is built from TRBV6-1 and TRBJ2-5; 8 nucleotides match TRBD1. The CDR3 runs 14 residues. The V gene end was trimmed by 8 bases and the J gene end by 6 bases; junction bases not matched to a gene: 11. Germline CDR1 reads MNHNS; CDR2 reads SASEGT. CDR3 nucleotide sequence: TGTGCCAGCGTCATGGACAGGGCAGGGAAGACCCAGTACTTC. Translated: CASVMDRAGKTQYF.

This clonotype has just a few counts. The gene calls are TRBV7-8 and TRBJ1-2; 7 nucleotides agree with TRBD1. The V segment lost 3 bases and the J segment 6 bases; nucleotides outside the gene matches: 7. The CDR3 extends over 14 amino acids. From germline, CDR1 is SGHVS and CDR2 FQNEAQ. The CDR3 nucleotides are TGTGCCAGCAGCTTTCGGGACAGCGGTGATGGCTACACCTTC. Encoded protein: CASSFRDSGDGYTF.

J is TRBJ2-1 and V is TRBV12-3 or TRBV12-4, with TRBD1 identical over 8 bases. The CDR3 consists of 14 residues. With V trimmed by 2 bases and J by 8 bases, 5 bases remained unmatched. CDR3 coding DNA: TGTGCCAGCAGTTTATACAGGGGGAGAGATGAGCAGTTCTTC. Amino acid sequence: CASSLYRGRDEQFF.

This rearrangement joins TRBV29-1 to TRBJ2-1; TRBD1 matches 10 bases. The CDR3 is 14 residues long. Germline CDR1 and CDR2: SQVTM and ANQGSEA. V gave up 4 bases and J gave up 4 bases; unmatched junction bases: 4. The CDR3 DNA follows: TGCAGCGTTGGAGGGGACAGGGGTTACAATGAGCAGTTCTTC. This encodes CSVGGDRGYNEQFF.

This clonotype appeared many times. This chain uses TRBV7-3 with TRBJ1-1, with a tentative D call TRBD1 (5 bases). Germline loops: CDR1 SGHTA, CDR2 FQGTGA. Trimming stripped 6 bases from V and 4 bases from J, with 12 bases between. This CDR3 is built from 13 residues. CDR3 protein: CASSRGRGTEAFF. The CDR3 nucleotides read TGTGCCAGCAGTAGGGGTCGAGGCACTGAAGCTTTCTTT.

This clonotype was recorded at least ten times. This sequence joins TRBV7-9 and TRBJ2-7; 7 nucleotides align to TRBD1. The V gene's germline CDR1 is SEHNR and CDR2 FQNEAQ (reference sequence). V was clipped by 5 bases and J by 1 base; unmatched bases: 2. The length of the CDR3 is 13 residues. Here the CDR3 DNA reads TGTGCCAGCAGCCCGGGACAGTCCTACGAGCAGTACTTC. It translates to CASSPGQSYEQYF.

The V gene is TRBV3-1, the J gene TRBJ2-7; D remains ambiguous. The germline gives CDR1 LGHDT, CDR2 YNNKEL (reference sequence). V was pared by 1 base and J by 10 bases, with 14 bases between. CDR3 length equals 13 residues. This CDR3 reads CASSQGVTNEQYF. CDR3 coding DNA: TGTGCCAGCAGCCAAGGGGTTACGAATGAACAGTACTTC.

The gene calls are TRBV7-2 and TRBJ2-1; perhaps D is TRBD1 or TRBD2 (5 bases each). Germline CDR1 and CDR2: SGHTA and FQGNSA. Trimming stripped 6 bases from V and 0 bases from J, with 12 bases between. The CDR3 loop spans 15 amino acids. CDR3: CASRPGTASYNEQFF. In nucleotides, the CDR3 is TGTGCCAGCAGGCCCGGGACGGCCTCCTACAATGAGCAGTTCTTC.